Shown below are 27 T cell receptor beta chains from a single sample sequenced in a study of T cells in women clearing cervical HPV infection. Method: immunoSEQ multiplex PCR; TCRdb's copy keeps in-frame clones and lacks some. The sample's table shows around 35,000 clones. Sequencing was carried out using blood buffy coat. The source of these receptors is a woman between 18 and 70 years old with a cervical HPV16 infection that either progressed to CIN3+ or cleared (not recorded which).

On this clone itself: The read finishes 3 residues shy of the CDR3 end, and the germline J gene is used to complete it. Different DNA sequences within this sample yield the same CDR3. The chain carries TRBV7-6 and TRBJ1-4, with D unresolved. The germline V and J ends were trimmed by 0 bases and 0 bases, with 5 bases remaining between them. Germline CDR1 and CDR2: SGHVS and FNYEAQ. The CDR3 is 15 amino acids. This chain's CDR3 is CASSLAHSTNEKLFF. The sequenced part of the CDR3 DNA is TGTGCCAGCAGCTTAGCGCACTCAACTAATGAAAAA.

Here the CDR3 reads CSAQMGTGRDEQYF. CDR3 DNA, as far as it was read: TGCAGCGCCCAAATGGGGACAGGGAGGGACGAG. The rearrangement joins TRBV29-1 to TRBJ2-7; 9 positions agree with TRBD1. Read coverage stops 3 residues before the CDR3 terminus; the germline J gene supplies the remainder. With 7 bases clipped from V and 5 bases from J, the junction kept 12 bases outside the gene matches. The length of the CDR3 is 14 residues. CDR1 is SQVTM, CDR2 ANQGSEA, per germline.

Incomplete CDR3 DNA: TGTGCCAGCAGTGAATACGAGGGGGAGACC. This encodes CASSEYEGET. The whole CDR3 protein is CASSEYEGETQYF. The V gene is TRBV2, the J gene TRBJ2-5; D assignment may be TRBD1 or TRBD2 (5 bases each). The read stops 3 residues short of the end of the CDR3; the missing end is completed from the germline J gene. The CDR3 spans 13 residues. Germline V gene sequence: CDR1 SNHLY, CDR2 FYNNEI. V lost 2 bases, J lost 5 bases, and 9 bases lay in between.

Of note for this clone: The read stops 3 residues short of the end of the CDR3; the missing end is completed from the germline J gene. The chain has TRBV10-3 and TRBJ2-4; D is possibly TRBD1 (6 bases). The V end was cut by 6 bases, the J end by 5 bases, with 14 bases between. This CDR3 has 14 amino acids. The germline CDR1 and CDR2 sequences are ENHRY and SYGVKD. The covered CDR3 bases are TGTGCCATCAGCCCAGGACAGCAAGAAAACATT. This translates into CAISPGQQENI. The full CDR3 reads CAISPGQQENIQYF.

Regarding this clone: The CDR3 end lies 3 residues beyond the end of the read and is filled in from the germline J gene. The V and J genes are TRBV7-3 and TRBJ2-7; 10 nucleotides line up with TRBD2. The trim removed 1 base at V and 3 bases at J, leaving 3 bases unmatched. Germline lookup yields CDR1 SGHTA and CDR2 FQGTGA. The CDR3 runs to 15 residues. The covered CDR3 bases are TGTGCCAGCAGCTTAAGCGTAGCGGGGGGCTACGAG. Residues: CASSLSVAGGYE. The entire CDR3 is CASSLSVAGGYEQYF.

Regarding this clone: Coverage ceases 3 residues before the CDR3 finishes, and the germline J gene fills in the end. This chain joins TRBV11-2 and TRBJ2-5; the D is unclear. The germline V gene has CDR1 SGHAT and CDR2 FQNNGV. The CDR3 length is 15 residues. V was cut by 3 bases and J by 2 bases, with 13 bases left in between. The CDR3 sequence is CASSLFGAAQETQYF. The part of the CDR3 DNA that was read is TGTGCCAGCAGCTTGTTTGGTGCGGCTCAAGAGACC.

As to this clone: The DNA ends 3 residues before the CDR3 does, and the rest of the CDR3 is filled in from the germline J gene. The rearrangement links TRBV5-1 to TRBJ2-1; D possibly corresponds to TRBD1 (7 bases). This CDR3 comprises 14 residues. V was clipped by 4 bases and J by 2 bases, with 10 bases between them. Germline-derived CDR1 and CDR2 are SGHRS and YFSETQ. The CDR3 protein is CASSTGEAYNEQFF. CDR3 DNA (partial): TGCGCCAGCAGCACAGGGGAGGCCTACAATGAG. The full variable domain, in which reference TRBV5-1 and TRBJ2-1 provide the parts outside the CDR3, is KAGVTQTPRYLIKTRGQQVTLSCSPISGHRSVSWYQQTPGQGLQFLFEYFSETQRNKGNFPGRFSGRQFSNSRSEMNVSTLELGDSALYLCASSTGEAYNEQFFGPGTRLTVL.

CDR3 protein: CASSGGGSGANVLTF. The sequenced CDR3 bases are TGCGCCAGCAGCGGAGGGGGATCTGGGGCCAACGTC. The J gene is TRBJ2-6, the V gene TRBV5-1, with D perhaps assigned TRBD1 or TRBD2 (6 bases each). With the read ending 3 residues before the CDR3 end, the germline J gene is used to fill in that end. This CDR3 has 15 amino acids. Trimming stripped 4 bases from V and 1 base from J, with 9 bases between. The germline CDR1 and CDR2 sequences are SGHRS and YFSETQ.

Worth noting for this clone: The CDR3 end falls 3 residues outside the read, so it is completed with the germline J gene. The chain combines TRBV7-3 with TRBJ2-3, with 8 positions matching TRBD1. The germline CDR1 and CDR2 sequences are SGHTA and FQGTGA. The CDR3 contains 15 residues. CDR3 loop: CASSLQGAVEETQYF. Incomplete CDR3 DNA: TGTGCCAGCAGCTTGCAGGGGGCTGTGGAAGAGACG.

Turning to this clone: The read finishes 3 residues shy of the CDR3 end, and the germline J gene is used to complete it. The V call is TRBV5-4, the J call TRBJ2-7, with D perhaps matching TRBD1 (6 bases). CDR3 length equals 14 residues. The V gene's germline CDR1 is SGHNT and CDR2 YYREEE (reference sequence). V was shortened by 3 bases and J by 3 bases, with 13 bases between the two germline ends. CDR3 residues: CASSSQGDGYEQYF. The CDR3 DNA, read in part, is TGTGCCAGCAGCTCACAGGGAGACGGCTACGAG.

In the case of this clone: Read coverage stops 3 residues before the CDR3 terminus; the germline J gene supplies the remainder. The chain joins TRBV7-8 to TRBJ2-1; the D gene is possibly TRBD2 (6 bases). There are 13 residues in the CDR3. V was trimmed by 5 bases and J by 9 bases, leaving 14 bases between them. Germline CDR1 is SGHVS and CDR2 is FQNEAQ. The part of the CDR3 DNA that was read is TGTGCCAGCAGCACCCGACTAGTACTTGAG. Its translation: CASSTRLVLE. The CDR3 in its entirety is CASSTRLVLEQFF.

About this clone itself: The read finishes 3 residues shy of the CDR3 end, and the germline J gene is used to complete it. The chain combines TRBV2 with TRBJ1-4, with D tentatively TRBD1 (5 bases). The CDR3 consists of 15 residues. CDR1 is SNHLY, CDR2 FYNNEI, per germline. CDR3: CASTPPHSGANVLFF. CDR3 bases read: TGTGCCAGCACCCCCCCCCACTCTGGGGCCAACGTA.

To note about this clone: Sequencing ends 3 residues short of the CDR3 end; the germline J gene provides the rest. The rearrangement joins TRBV20-1 to TRBJ2-3; TRBD1 agrees at 10 bases. The length of the CDR3 is 15 residues. Germline CDR1 is DFQATT and CDR2 is SNEGSKA (reference sequence). The V and J ends lost 6 bases and 3 bases, in that order; junction bases with no gene match: 9. Partial CDR3 DNA: TGCAGTGCCCTACCGGGACAGGGGTCAACAGATACG. Translated, it gives CSALPGQGSTDT. The complete CDR3 protein is CSALPGQGSTDTQYF.

Concerning this clone itself: The sequence runs out 3 residues before the end of the CDR3; the remainder is reconstructed from the germline J gene. The chain joins TRBV29-1 to TRBJ2-5; possible D gene TRBD2, 6 bases. Germline-derived CDR1 and CDR2 are SQVTM and ANQGSEA. The CDR3 loop spans 12 amino acids. The V gene lost 6 bases and the J gene lost 4 bases, with 12 bases spanning the gap. CDR3 sequence reads: CSVLTGGETQYF. CDR3 bases read: TGCAGCGTCCTAACCGGGGGAGAGACC.

Comment on this clone: Sequencing ends 3 residues short of the CDR3 end; the germline J gene provides the rest. The chain employs TRBV7-2 and TRBJ2-5; 7 bases are a match to TRBD2. Trimming removed 3 bases from V and 1 base from J; junction bases left unmatched: 2. Germline CDR1 SGHTA, CDR2 FQGNSA. The CDR3 consists of 14 residues. The CDR3 is CASSLGGGQETQYF. The sequenced CDR3 bases are TGTGCCAGCAGCTTGGGGGGGGGCCAAGAGACC.

With respect to this clone: The CDR3 end lies 3 residues beyond the end of the read and is filled in from the germline J gene. The genes are TRBV30 and TRBJ2-3; D not resolved. The germline V gene encodes CDR1 GTSNPN and CDR2 SVGIG (reference sequence). This CDR3 is built from 13 residues. The CDR3 DNA, read in part, is TGTGCCTGGAGTGTACGTAGCAAAGAGACG. Protein sequence: CAWSVRSKET. The whole CDR3 sequence is CAWSVRSKETQYF. The full variable domain, completed using reference TRBV30 and TRBJ2-3, is SQTIHQWPATLVQPVGSPLSLECTVEGTSNPNLYWYRQAAGRGLQLLFYSVGIGQISSEVPQNLSASRPQDRQFILSSKKLLLSDSGFYLCAWSVRSKETQYFGPGTRLTVL.

Concerning this clone: The read finishes 3 residues shy of the CDR3 end, and the germline J gene is used to complete it. The gene calls are TRBV5-5 and TRBJ2-1; TRBD1 agrees at 7 bases. Germline V gene sequence: CDR1 SGHKS, CDR2 YYEKEE (reference sequence). The V segment lost 2 bases and the J segment 5 bases; nucleotides outside the gene matches: 1. The CDR3 contains 13 residues. The part of the CDR3 DNA that was read is TGTGCCAGCAGCTTCGACAGGGACAATGAG. Translating it yields CASSFDRDNE. The whole CDR3 protein reads CASSFDRDNEQFF.

With regard to this clone: The read is 3 residues too short to cover the CDR3 end, so that end is filled in from the germline J gene. The J gene is TRBJ2-3, the V gene TRBV7-6; TRBD1 might be the D (5 bases). The CDR3 covers 15 residues. Trimming removed 8 bases at V and 4 bases at J, with 19 bases between. CDR1 is SGHVS and CDR2 is FNYEAQ in the germline V gene. The CDR3 here is CASSRAFRVPDTQYF. The DNA read from the CDR3 is TGTGCCAGCTCCCGAGCCTTCAGGGTTCCAGATACG.

A remark on this clone: From the germline J gene comes the end of the CDR3, since the read stops 3 residues before it. The rearrangement joins TRBV19 to TRBJ2-1; D not certain. CDR1 and CDR2 (germline): LNHDA, SQIVND (reference sequence). The CDR3 sequence is 14 residues long. Trimming stripped 5 bases from V and 9 bases from J, with 17 bases between. CDR3 loop: CASSPWKGSTEQFF. Partial CDR3 DNA: TGTGCCAGTAGTCCCTGGAAGGGTTCTACTGAG.

About this clone: The CDR3 extends 3 residues past the end of the read, so its final part is completed from the germline J gene. The chain links TRBV5-1 to TRBJ2-5; possible D gene TRBD1, 5 bases. V dropped 2 bases and J dropped 2 bases, with 19 bases sitting between them. Germline-derived CDR1 and CDR2 are SGHRS and YFSETQ. This CDR3 has 17 amino acids. This chain's CDR3 is CASSLGVHRLDQETQYF. The covered CDR3 bases are TGCGCCAGCAGCTTAGGGGTCCACAGGCTAGATCAAGAGACC.

A note on this clone: The read finishes 3 residues shy of the CDR3 end, and the germline J gene is used to complete it. The V gene is TRBV20-1, the J gene TRBJ2-7; 10 bases map to TRBD2. The CDR3 consists of 13 residues. V gave up 6 bases and J gave up 4 bases; unmatched junction bases: 6. Germline CDR1 and CDR2: DFQATT and SNEGSKA (reference sequence). The CDR3: CSAASGSTYEQYF. CDR3 bases read: TGCAGTGCGGCTAGCGGGAGTACGTACGAG.

Comment on this clone: The CDR3 is cut off 3 residues early in the read; its end comes from the germline J gene. This sequence joins TRBV2 and TRBJ1-4, with TRBD1 matching 7 bases. V lost 6 bases, J lost 3 bases, and 7 bases stayed unmatched. CDR1 and CDR2 from the germline V gene are SNHLY and FYNNEI. The CDR3 has 15 residues. The CDR3 spells CASSETGVANEKLFF. The sequenced CDR3 bases are TGTGCCAGCAGCGAAACAGGGGTGGCTAATGAAAAA.

Details on this clone: The read comes to an end 3 residues before the CDR3 does, leaving the germline J gene to fill in the end. V and J are TRBV19 and TRBJ2-2, with D perhaps TRBD1 (5 bases). Per the germline V gene, CDR1 is LNHDA and CDR2 is SQIVND (reference sequence). The CDR3 covers 15 residues. CDR3 DNA (partial): TGTGCCAGTAGTATGCAACTCACTGGGGCCAACGTG. It encodes CASSMQLTGANV. In full, the CDR3 reads CASSMQLTGANVLFF.

To note about this clone: Read coverage stops 3 residues before the CDR3 terminus; the germline J gene supplies the remainder. This rearrangement joins TRBV30 to TRBJ2-7, with D tentatively TRBD2 (6 bases). V was pared by 0 bases and J by 1 base, with 7 bases between. This CDR3 spans 13 amino acids. Germline V lookup: CDR1 GTSNPN, CDR2 SVGIG (reference sequence). The sequenced CDR3 bases are TGTGCCTGGAGTGTGGGGGGATCCTACGAG. This codes for CAWSVGGSYE. The CDR3 as a whole reads CAWSVGGSYEQYF.

Comment on this clone: The observed sequence ends 3 residues before the CDR3 terminus, with the missing tail filled in from the germline J gene. The chain employs TRBV27 and TRBJ1-6; D possibly corresponds to TRBD1 (5 bases). Per the germline V gene, CDR1 is MNHEY and CDR2 is SMNVEV (reference sequence). With 0 bases removed from V and 10 bases from J, the gap between germline ends came to 13 bases. The CDR3 runs to 15 residues. The sequenced part of the CDR3 DNA is TGTGCCAGCAGTTTATCTAACGGGGGTGGGTCACCC. This gives the protein CASSLSNGGGSP. The whole CDR3 is CASSLSNGGGSPLHF.

In regard to this clone: The CDR3 extends 3 residues past the end of the read, so its final part is completed from the germline J gene. The V call is TRBV19, the J call TRBJ2-2; a possible D gene is TRBD1 (6 bases). Germline V lookup: CDR1 LNHDA, CDR2 SQIVND (reference sequence). The CDR3 length is 13 residues. The covered CDR3 bases are TGTGCCAGTGAAGACAGGCACAATTCACCG. This encodes CASEDRHNSP. The whole CDR3 is CASEDRHNSPLFF.

A word on this clone: Read coverage stops 3 residues before the CDR3 terminus; the germline J gene supplies the remainder. J is TRBJ1-6 and V is TRBV2; D unresolved. CDR1 and CDR2 (germline): SNHLY, FYNNEI. The CDR3 length is 15 residues. V lost 4 bases to trimming and J lost 0 bases, with 7 bases between them. The part of the CDR3 DNA that was read is TGTGCCAGCAGTGGGCAAAGCTCCTATAATTCACCC. Translating gives CASSGQSSYNSP. The CDR3 in its entirety is CASSGQSSYNSPLHF.